What follows are 10 T cell receptor beta chains derived from one specimen sequenced in a study of beta chain features in type 1 diabetes. General study results and limits: Type 1 diabetes patients had moderately but significantly shorter TCRB CDR3s in all four CD4+ subsets.

No antigens are known for them. The whole isolated RNA underwent reverse transcription, so sequencing captured expressed TCRB transcripts. Method: immunoSEQ multiplex PCR; TCRdb's copy keeps in-frame clones and lacks some. The repertoire consists of 100,000 to 150,000 clones, with over 15% occurring once and the leading ten covering 2% to 2.5%. The sample taken for sequencing was central memory CD4+ T cells from blood. The source is a man aged 30-40 years with type 1 diabetes.

This clone was counted between two and nine times. This chain uses TRBV28 with TRBJ1-2; the D gene is possibly TRBD1 (6 bases). Trimming removed 2 bases from V and 7 bases from J, with 17 bases in between. Germline CDR1 MDHEN, CDR2 SYDVKM. This CDR3 spans 15 amino acids. The CDR3 sequence is CASSLDTGQRFGYTF. CDR3 in DNA: TGTGCCAGCAGTTTAGACACAGGACAGCGGTTTGGCTACACCTTC.

This clone was seen only a few times. V is TRBV20-1 and J is TRBJ1-1, with D hard to call. Germline V gene lookup returns CDR1 DFQATT and CDR2 SNEGSKA (reference sequence). This CDR3 has 9 residues. V lost 7 bases, J lost 6 bases, and 6 bases lay in between. The CDR3: CSVTAEAFF. The CDR3 DNA reads TGCAGTGTTACCGCTGAAGCTTTCTTT.

The sample holds a few counts of this clone. The V gene is TRBV18, the J gene TRBJ1-2; TRBD1 might be the D (5 bases). CDR3 size: 14 residues. The germline gives CDR1 KGHSH, CDR2 LQKENI. Trimming removed 0 bases at V and 4 bases at J, with 9 bases between. The CDR3, as DNA: TGTGCCAGCTCACCACCTTCGGGGACCTATGGCTACACCTTC. Its translation: CASSPPSGTYGYTF.

The chain employs TRBV28 and TRBJ1-1; D unclear. Per germline, CDR1 MDHEN and CDR2 SYDVKM. The CDR3 is made up of 12 amino acids. Trimming removed 5 bases from V and 1 base from J, with 5 bases in between. The CDR3 here is CASSAQNTEAFF. CDR3 DNA: TGTGCCAGCAGTGCCCAGAACACTGAAGCTTTCTTT.

The CDR3 loop is CASSVDSGVYGYTF. As DNA, the CDR3 is TGTGCCAGCAGCGTAGACAGCGGGGTCTATGGCTACACCTTC. V is TRBV9 and J is TRBJ1-2; D uncertain. The CDR3 spans 14 residues. Germline V CDR1 and CDR2: SGDLS, YYNGEE. V was clipped by 0 bases and J by 4 bases, with 10 bases between them.

This clone was observed a handful of times. The V call is TRBV29-1, the J call TRBJ1-2; D gene ambiguous. V was cut by 7 bases and J by 4 bases, with 13 bases left in between. Germline CDR1 reads SQVTM; CDR2 reads ANQGSEA. The CDR3 runs 12 residues. CDR3 region: CSAIEPSYGYTF. In DNA, the CDR3 is TGCAGCGCCATAGAACCGAGCTATGGCTACACCTTC.

There are many counts of this clone. The chain couples TRBV9 to TRBJ1-2; D remains ambiguous. Deletions cut 4 bases from V and 4 bases from J, with 14 bases between. CDR3 length: 14 residues. CDR1 SGDLS and CDR2 YYNGEE come from the germline V gene. The CDR3 DNA follows: TGTGCCAGCAGCTCAGGCGTGGAGGGCTATGGCTACACCTTC. It translates to CASSSGVEGYGYTF.

This clone has at least ten counts. This chain connects TRBV11-2 to TRBJ2-3; TRBD2 matches at 7 bases. This CDR3 spans 15 amino acids. The V and J ends lost 1 base and 1 base, in that order; junction bases with no gene match: 2. The V gene's germline CDR1 is SGHAT and CDR2 FQNNGV. CDR3 amino acids: CASSLASGGTDTQYF. CDR3 coding DNA: TGTGCCAGCAGCTTAGCGAGCGGGGGCACAGATACGCAGTATTTT.

This chain links TRBV15 with TRBJ2-3; a weak D match, TRBD2 (6 bases). The length of the CDR3 is 13 residues. Trimming stripped 6 bases from V and 1 base from J, with 8 bases between. The germline CDR1 and CDR2 sequences are LNHNV and YYDKDF (reference sequence). CDR3 in DNA: TGTGCCACCAGGACGGGGGGCACAGATACGCAGTATTTT. Its protein is CATRTGGTDTQYF.

V and J are TRBV30 and TRBJ2-7; TRBD1 agrees at 9 bases. CDR1 is GTSNPN, CDR2 SVGIG, per germline (reference sequence). J was trimmed by 4 bases and V by 0 bases; bases with no gene match: 13. CDR3 size: 17 residues. The CDR3, as DNA: TGTGCCTGGAGTGTAGGCCCGGGGACAGGGTTCGGTTACGAGCAGTACTTC. Translating gives CAWSVGPGTGFGYEQYF.